This passage covers 4 T cell receptor beta chains from one sample sequenced in a study of T cell responses to AZD1222 COVID-19 vaccine. TCRdb keeps only in-frame clones here, not all; method: immunoSEQ multiplex PCR. Found here are about 180,000 clones, 85% to 95% of them singletons; the top ten hold about 1%. Sample: peripheral blood, taken 28 days after the second dose of the MenACWY control vaccine. These receptors were collected from an adult who received the MenACWY meningococcal vaccine as a control.

The J gene is TRBJ2-1, the V gene TRBV24-1; 12 nucleotides match TRBD2. The CDR3 extends over 16 amino acids. Germline lookup yields CDR1 KGHDR and CDR2 SFDVKD. The junction had 7 bases not matched to a gene; V was cut back by 4 bases and J by 7 bases. In nucleotides, the CDR3 is TGTGCCACCAGTGACGGACTAGCGGGGATAGGGAATGAGCAGTTCTTC. It is translated as CATSDGLAGIGNEQFF.

Only one count was recorded for this clone. The genes are TRBV5-1 and TRBJ2-3; the D call may be TRBD1 or TRBD2 (5 bases each). V was shortened by 2 bases and J by 1 base, with 11 bases between the two germline ends. Germline V gives CDR1 SGHRS, CDR2 YFSETQ. CDR3 length: 15 residues. The CDR3 DNA reads TGCGCCAGCAGCTTTGAGGGGATCCGCACAGATACGCAGTATTTT. This sequence encodes CASSFEGIRTDTQYF.

The chain is built from TRBV28 and TRBJ1-1; possibly TRBD1 for D (5 bases). The V end was cut by 5 bases, the J end by 5 bases, with 12 bases between. The CDR3 is 13 residues long. Germline-derived CDR1 and CDR2 are MDHEN and SYDVKM. The CDR3 region is CASSPGGGTEAFF. The CDR3 DNA sequence: TGTGCCAGCAGTCCCGGGGGGGGAACTGAAGCTTTCTTT.

The rearrangement joins TRBV4-1 to TRBJ1-2, with D unclear. V lost 1 base to trimming and J lost 5 bases, with 11 bases between them. Germline V gene data show CDR1 as MGHRA and CDR2 as YSYEKL. The CDR3 consists of 14 residues. The CDR3 region is CASSQGASLYGYTF. CDR3 bases: TGCGCCAGCAGCCAAGGGGCCTCATTATATGGCTACACCTTC.